This is a list of T cell receptor beta chains from one sample in a study of blood T cell repertoires in COVID-19. Sequencing was performed with immunoSEQ multiplex PCR; in TCRdb, only in-frame clones are kept and a portion is missing. Counted here are about 280,000 clones, 85% occurring once; the ten biggest clones make up roughly 4.6%. Material for sequencing was peripheral blood. These TCRs come from a man aged 50 or older with active or convalescent COVID-19. Each CDR3 is given with its conserved first and last residue. Fields, in order: D gene, V gene, clone size, J gene, CDR3 protein, CDR3 DNA. The D gene is left open where the match is weak. Rows give clone size only sometimes, using once, few, many, or a class for an expanded clone.

D gene: TRBD2
V gene: TRBV27
clone size: NA
J gene: TRBJ2-1
CDR3 protein: CASSLYPPPSAGERRDNEQFF
CDR3 DNA: TGTGCCAGCAGTTTATACCCCCCTCCCAGTGCGGGGGAAAGGAGGGATAATGAGCAGTTCTTC

D gene: NA
V gene: TRBV5-8
clone size: NA
J gene: TRBJ1-1
CDR3 protein: CASSWGDLSTEAFF
CDR3 DNA: TGTGCCAGCAGCTGGGGGGACCTGAGCACTGAAGCTTTCTTT

D gene: TRBD1
V gene: TRBV10-3
clone size: NA
J gene: TRBJ2-1
CDR3 protein: CAISESPQGARGNEQFF
CDR3 DNA: TGTGCCATCAGTGAGTCCCCACAGGGGGCGCGAGGCAATGAGCAGTTCTTC

D gene: NA
V gene: TRBV6-2/TRBV6-3
clone size: NA
J gene: TRBJ1-1
CDR3 protein: CASSYPGLLNTEAFF
CDR3 DNA: TGTGCCAGCAGTTATCCGGGATTGCTGAACACTGAAGCTTTCTTT

D gene: TRBD1
V gene: TRBV2
clone size: few
J gene: TRBJ1-1
CDR3 protein: CASSGQGQDLSDFF
CDR3 DNA: TGTGCCAGCAGTGGCCAGGGACAGGATCTATCCGACTTCTTT

D gene: TRBD1
V gene: TRBV28
clone size: NA
J gene: TRBJ1-1
CDR3 protein: CASSLAGGGYEAFF
CDR3 DNA: TGTGCCAGCAGTTTGGCAGGGGGAGGATACGAAGCTTTCTTT

D gene: TRBD2
V gene: TRBV28
clone size: NA
J gene: TRBJ2-7
CDR3 protein: CASSFTLEGGTYEQYF
CDR3 DNA: TGTGCCAGCAGTTTTACGTTGGAGGGAGGGACCTACGAGCAGTACTTC

D gene: NA
V gene: TRBV9
clone size: once
J gene: TRBJ1-4
CDR3 protein: CASSVGLGGGNEKLFF
CDR3 DNA: TGTGCCAGCAGCGTGGGCCTTGGGGGCGGTAACGAAAAACTGTTTTTT

D gene: NA
V gene: TRBV5-5
clone size: NA
J gene: TRBJ2-7
CDR3 protein: CASSQSGNEQYF
CDR3 DNA: TGTGCCAGCAGCCAGTCAGGGAACGAGCAGTACTTC

D gene: NA
V gene: TRBV3-1/TRBV3-2
clone size: NA
J gene: TRBJ2-4
CDR3 protein: CASSYTHRAIQYF
CDR3 DNA: TGTGCCAGCAGCTATACCCACAGGGCCATTCAGTACTTC

D gene: NA
V gene: TRBV4-2
clone size: once
J gene: TRBJ2-7
CDR3 protein: CASSQGPQGRSDEQYF
CDR3 DNA: TGTGCCAGCAGCCAAGGTCCACAGGGACGAAGCGACGAGCAGTACTTC

D gene: NA
V gene: TRBV5-6
clone size: once
J gene: TRBJ2-2
CDR3 protein: CASSLGAGMNTGELFF
CDR3 DNA: TGTGCCAGCAGCTTGGGGGCAGGGATGAACACCGGGGAGCTGTTTTTT

D gene: TRBD1
V gene: TRBV28
clone size: NA
J gene: TRBJ1-2
CDR3 protein: CASRFIGQGDNYGYTF
CDR3 DNA: TGTGCCAGCAGATTTATCGGACAGGGGGATAACTATGGCTACACCTTC

D gene: TRBD1
V gene: TRBV3-1/TRBV3-2
clone size: NA
J gene: TRBJ2-2
CDR3 protein: CASSYDRDFANTGELFF
CDR3 DNA: TGTGCCAGCAGCTACGACAGGGATTTCGCGAACACCGGGGAGCTGTTTTTT

D gene: NA
V gene: TRBV20-1
clone size: once
J gene: TRBJ2-7
CDR3 protein: CSASTHYEQYF
CDR3 DNA: TGCAGTGCTAGCACTCACTACGAGCAGTACTTC